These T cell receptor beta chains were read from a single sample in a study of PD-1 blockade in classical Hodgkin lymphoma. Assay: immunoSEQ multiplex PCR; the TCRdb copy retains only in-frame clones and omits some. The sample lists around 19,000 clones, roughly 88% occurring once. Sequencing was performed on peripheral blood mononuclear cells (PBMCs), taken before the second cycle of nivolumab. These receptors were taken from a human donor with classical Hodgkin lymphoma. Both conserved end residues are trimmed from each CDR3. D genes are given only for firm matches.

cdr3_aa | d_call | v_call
ASSLGTLNYGYT | . | TRBV5-6
ASSLARGTAYGYT | . | TRBV5-6
ASSQDYPPNTEAF | . | TRBV4-2
ASKADSGGPQDTQY | TRBD2 | TRBV5-1
ASSLGRRAGANVLT | . | TRBV11-2
ASSYSSSNRETQY | . | TRBV6-5
ASSSRWGGGRGTEAF | . | TRBV27
ASSLEAGGSYNEQF | TRBD1 | TRBV5-1
ASSLWAGSNEKLF | . | TRBV27
ASSLDPGGRTGELF | . | TRBV5-1
ASSPDRVYGYT | TRBD1 | TRBV5-4
ASSSRVGAEAF | . | TRBV7-9
ASSLKGRVRGYT | . | TRBV27
ASSSTGGSAHGYT | . | TRBV6-5
AWRDRGLHAF | TRBD1 | TRBV30
ASRQGSQETQY | . | TRBV5-1
ASRQINYNSPLH | . | TRBV21-1
ASSPTSGGTQY | TRBD2 | TRBV6-6
ASSLGGSIAYGYT | . | TRBV5-4
AISESTSHEQY | . | TRBV10-3
ASSLGGGQETQY | TRBD2 | TRBV5-1
ASSPQGVDGYT | TRBD1 | TRBV7-9
ASRFNAGDSPLH | . | TRBV7-8
ASKREDRGSTNEKLF | . | TRBV19
ASSQTSGGASEQF | TRBD2 | TRBV7-9
ASTHMSSGNTIY | . | TRBV13
ASSATLAGPTDTQY | TRBD2 | TRBV5-1
ATSRVGPGFSNQPQH | . | TRBV15
ASSPARTGGASMNTEAF | TRBD1 | TRBV18
ASSLVLAGTFSYEQY | TRBD2 | TRBV5-4
ASRSRGWETQY | . | TRBV19
ASSLMGRGNTIY | . | TRBV7-9
ASSLDLAGAETQY | TRBD2 | TRBV7-9
ASSLWPAPGQPQH | . | TRBV7-6
ASGSGGGGGYT | . | TRBV12-5
ASSLQAVSTDTQY | . | TRBV5-1
ASRPPSSGANVLT | . | TRBV7-9
ASRTVDRGLYTGELF | TRBD1 | TRBV2
ASSPGGGSGNQPQH | TRBD1 | TRBV5-1
ASRSSYYNEQF | . | TRBV5-1
ASTGFAGANVLT | . | TRBV19
ASSLVAGGTYEQF | TRBD2 | TRBV7-9
ASSLYRGRGTGELF | TRBD1 | TRBV7-9
ASSRRENTGELF | . | TRBV7-9
ASSLVVGGYT | . | TRBV5-1
ASNIGLPQETQY | . | TRBV9
ASSLERLGQFGDGYT | TRBD1 | TRBV11-1
ASSLVGGGYT | . | TRBV7-9
ASTQHQGREQY | . | TRBV5-4
ASSRLEIQPQH | . | TRBV2
ATVSGWGDYGYT | . | TRBV6-1
ASSPGGVGNQPQH | . | TRBV5-1
ASSPVPPGTNTEAF | . | TRBV5-1
ASSLQGEAKNIQY | TRBD1 | TRBV5-1